These 4 T cell receptor beta chains share one sample of origin, sequenced in a study of blood T cells in healthy people across ages. A second PCR, run for about 7 to 11 cycles, used a sample-barcoded 5' primer plus a J-beta primer mix. TCRdb called the 5' RACE reads again in MiXCR, with one record for every CDR3 protein. The sample gives about 1.8 million distinct CDR3 sequences, roughly 52% of which show up once; roughly 2% is in the top ten. The material sequenced was blood. Receptors were obtained from a woman between 40 and 50 years old in good health.

The rearrangement joins TRBV6-2 or TRBV6-3 to TRBJ2-1; D unclear. Germline CDR1 reads MNHEY; CDR2 reads SVGEGT. Trimming removed 6 bases at V and 9 bases at J, with 9 bases between. This CDR3 spans 11 amino acids. The CDR3 loop is CASSLPSEQFF. CDR3 DNA sequence: TGTGCCAGCAGCCTGCCGAGTGAGCAGTTCTTC.

The V and J genes are TRBV28 and TRBJ1-1, with TRBD1 as a possible D gene (6 bases). Germline lookup yields CDR1 MDHEN and CDR2 SYDVKM. V lost 3 bases and J lost 3, with 14 bases in between. The CDR3 runs 15 residues. The CDR3 coding sequence is TGTGCCAGCAGTTTGAGGGGGGGATCGGACACTGAAGCTTTCTTT. It codes for CASSLRGGSDTEAFF. Full variable domain (missing parts from reference TRBV28 and TRBJ1-1): DVKVTQSSRYLVKRTGEKVFLECVQDMDHENMFWYRQDPGLGLRLIYFSYDVKMKEKGDIPEGYSVSREKKERFSLILESASTNQTSMYLCASSLRGGSDTEAFFGQGTRLTVV.

Comments on this clonotype: One junction end does not reproduce the germline sequence, and a read error may be involved. This rearrangement joins TRBV29-1 to TRBJ2-1; D is ambiguous. Looked up from germline, CDR1 is SQVTM and CDR2 is ANQGSEA. The CDR3 extends over 10 amino acids. The CDR3 region has the DNA TGCAGCGTCCTCTACAAGGAGCAGTTCTTC. This codes for CSVLYKEQFF.

This clonotype was counted a few times. The CDR3 sequence is CAISEESGGLYNEQFF. The CDR3 DNA reads TGTGCCATCAGTGAGGAGAGCGGGGGACTCTACAATGAGCAGTTCTTC. The chain recombines TRBV10-3 with TRBJ2-1; 8 bases match TRBD2. Germline-derived CDR1 and CDR2 are ENHRY and SYGVKD. The trim removed 2 bases at V and 3 bases at J, leaving 6 bases unmatched. CDR3 length: 16 amino acids.